Listed below are T cell receptor beta chains from one sample, sequenced in a study of T cells after yellow fever vaccination. TCRdb re-called the 5' RACE reads with MiXCR, one entry per CDR3 protein. The table lists 250,000 or so distinct CDR3 sequences, more than 3.5% of them singletons. Sequenced here: PBMCs, sampled 15 days after the yellow fever booster vaccination. The receptor source for this set is a man in his late teens or twenties who received the YFV17D yellow fever vaccine. CDR3s include the opening cysteine and the closing phenylalanine or tryptophan. The order of the fields is V gene, clone size, D gene, J gene, CDR3 protein, CDR3 DNA. A D gene is named only where the DNA matches it firmly. Size values are once, few and many counts, or a class for expanded clones, and some rows have none.

TRBV20-1	many	TRBD1	TRBJ1-3	CSATDRGNTIYF	TGCAGTGCCACGGACAGGGGAAACACCATATATTTT
TRBV4-2	many	NA	TRBJ1-1	CASSQDPGVDTEAFF	TGTGCCAGCAGCCAAGATCCGGGGGTGGACACTGAAGCTTTCTTT
TRBV28	many	NA	TRBJ1-1	CASSTGGTTEAFF	TGTGCCAGCAGTACAGGTGGAACCACTGAAGCTTTCTTT
TRBV5-1	many	NA	TRBJ2-2	CASSLGAGLNTGELFF	TGCGCCAGCAGCTTGGGAGCGGGCCTGAACACCGGGGAGCTGTTTTTT
TRBV7-9	many	NA	TRBJ1-1	CASSYWGRTEAFF	TGTGCCAGCAGCTACTGGGGGAGGACTGAAGCTTTCTTT
TRBV7-8	many	NA	TRBJ1-2	CASSFRGSYGYTF	TGTGCCAGCAGCTTCCGGGGGAGCTATGGCTACACCTTC
TRBV12-2	NA	NA	TRBJ2-7	CASRLPVQGAVGEQYF	TGTGCAAGTCGCTTACCCGTACAGGGGGCAGTGGGCGAGCAGTACTTC
TRBV20-1	many	NA	TRBJ2-1	CSASVGPGEQFF	TGCAGTGCTAGTGTGGGGCCCGGTGAGCAGTTCTTC
TRBV7-6	NA	NA	TRBJ2-5	CASSPRQKAGETQYF	TGTGCCAGCAGTCCCCGACAGAAGGCAGGGGAGACCCAGTACTTC
TRBV2	many	NA	TRBJ2-1	CASSVRRYNEQFF	TGTGCCAGCAGTGTGCGCAGGTACAATGAGCAGTTCTTC
TRBV20-1	few	TRBD1	TRBJ1-2	CSAQTGWDNYGYTF	TGCAGTGCGCAGACAGGGTGGGATAACTATGGCTACACCTTC
TRBV4-2	many	NA	TRBJ2-1	CASSQDYGNYNEQFF	TGTGCCAGCAGCCAAGATTATGGGAATTACAATGAGCAGTTCTTC
TRBV2	many	TRBD1	TRBJ2-1	CASSRDRGPNEQFF	TGTGCCAGCAGTCGGGACAGGGGGCCCAATGAGCAGTTCTTC
TRBV5-1	many	TRBD1	TRBJ2-3	CASSQTPGQGTDTQYF	TGCGCCAGCAGCCAAACTCCGGGACAGGGGACAGATACGCAGTATTTT
TRBV29-1	many	NA	TRBJ2-5	CSVADSQETQYF	TGCAGCGTGGCCGATTCCCAAGAGACCCAGTACTTC
TRBV9	many	TRBD2	TRBJ2-2	CASSAYGTSTGELFF	TGTGCCAGCAGCGCGTACGGGACTAGCACCGGGGAGCTGTTTTTT
TRBV18	many	TRBD2	TRBJ2-3	CASSPPLAATDTQYF	TGTGCCAGCTCACCACCCCTAGCGGCCACAGATACGCAGTATTTT
TRBV25-1	NA	NA	TRBJ1-6	CASSESEGWNSPLHF	TGTGCCAGCAGTGAATCAGAGGGTTGGAATTCACCCCTCCACTTT
TRBV7-3	many	NA	TRBJ2-1	CASSLQGNGNNEQFF	TGTGCCAGCAGCTTACAGGGGAACGGTAATAATGAGCAGTTCTTC
TRBV5-1	many	NA	TRBJ1-3	CASSSGTDSGNTIYF	TGCGCCAGCAGCTCTGGGACGGACTCTGGAAACACCATATATTTT
TRBV24-1	few	NA	TRBJ2-3	CATSDGTPPDTQYF	TGTGCCACCAGTGATGGGACTCCGCCAGATACGCAGTATTTT
TRBV4-2	medium-sized	TRBD2	TRBJ2-5	CASSQGLAQETQYF	TGTGCCAGCAGCCAAGGACTAGCTCAAGAGACCCAGTACTTC
TRBV19	many	NA	TRBJ2-7	CASTPGGGRSYEQYF	TGTGCCAGTACCCCCGGTGGGGGACGGTCCTACGAGCAGTACTTC
TRBV28	many	NA	TRBJ1-3	CASSPPTSTAGNTIYF	TGTGCCAGCAGTCCCCCAACCTCGACAGCTGGAAACACCATATATTTT
TRBV7-2	many	NA	TRBJ1-2	CASSWGTAILGYGYTF	TGTGCCAGCAGTTGGGGGACTGCAATTTTGGGCTATGGCTACACCTTC
TRBV5-1	many	NA	TRBJ2-7	CASSLGVGYEQYF	TGCGCCAGCAGCTTGGGGGTCGGCTACGAGCAGTACTTC
TRBV12-3/TRBV12-4	many	TRBD1	TRBJ2-2	CASSRGLTGELFF	TGTGCCAGCAGTAGGGGGCTAACCGGGGAGCTGTTTTTT